This is a list of T cell receptor beta chains from one sample in a study of cytomegalovirus exposure and HLA in healthy donors. Libraries were prepared by immunoSEQ multiplex PCR; TCRdb keeps only in-frame clonotypes and omits some of them. The table records 90,000 to 95,000 clones, just over 75% of them present only once. The sample comprised PBMCs. The receptors here all came from a man in his thirties or forties in good health and CMV-seronegative. CDR3s include the opening cysteine and the closing phenylalanine or tryptophan. A D gene is named only where the DNA matches it firmly. The size entry is marked missing in some rows and otherwise reads once, few, many or a size class.

NA,TRBJ2-2,NA,TRBV7-7,TGTGCCAGCAGCCCTGAGAGGGACACCGGGGAGCTGTTTTTT,CASSPERDTGELFF
NA,TRBJ2-1,TRBD2,TRBV11-1,TGTGCCAGCAGCCAAACTAGCGGGAGATTTGAGCAGTTCTTC,CASSQTSGRFEQFF
few,TRBJ1-1,NA,TRBV5-1,TGCGCCAGCAGCCCCCAGGGGAAGAACACTGAAGCTTTCTTT,CASSPQGKNTEAFF
NA,TRBJ2-5,TRBD2,TRBV4-1,TGCGCCAGCAGCCAAGCTTCCGGGACTAGCCTCGAGACCCAGTACTTC,CASSQASGTSLETQYF
NA,TRBJ1-2,NA,TRBV6-1,TGTGCCAGCAGCCAGCAGAGGGAGGTCTATGGCTACACCTTC,CASSQQREVYGYTF
NA,TRBJ2-2,TRBD2,TRBV9,TGTGCCAGCAGCGCAAGCGGGGGAAACACCGGGGAGCTGTTTTTT,CASSASGGNTGELFF
NA,TRBJ1-1,NA,TRBV19,TGTGCCAGTAGCCGGGGAACGGACAGCGGCACTGAAGCTTTCTTT,CASSRGTDSGTEAFF
NA,TRBJ2-1,NA,TRBV27,TGTGCCAGCAGTTTATCTTGGGGCAACTACAGAGATGAGCAGTTCTTC,CASSLSWGNYRDEQFF
NA,TRBJ1-2,NA,TRBV29-1,TGCAGCGTTGTGGCCGGGACTCATTATGGCTACACCTTC,CSVVAGTHYGYTF
few,TRBJ1-2,NA,TRBV9,TGTGCCAGCACTTCACCTACTGGGGGGTATGGCTACACCTTC,CASTSPTGGYGYTF
NA,TRBJ2-5,TRBD1,TRBV7-3,TGTGCCAGCAGCTTAAACCCGACAGGGGAGGAGACCCAGTACTTC,CASSLNPTGEETQYF
NA,TRBJ2-1,NA,TRBV19,TGTGCCAGTAGTATTTGGAGGGGGCTAATGTATGAGCAGTTCTTC,CASSIWRGLMYEQFF
NA,TRBJ1-3,TRBD1,TRBV5-4,TGTGCCAGCAGCCTAGGACAGGCGCTCTCTGGAAACACCATATATTTT,CASSLGQALSGNTIYF
NA,TRBJ2-7,NA,TRBV6-5,TGTGCCAGCAGTTACTCTCAGGGGCCGTCCTACGAGCAGTACTTC,CASSYSQGPSYEQYF
NA,TRBJ1-3,NA,TRBV5-5,TGTGCCAGCAGCAGGGGACATTCTTTTACTGGAAACACCATATATTTT,CASSRGHSFTGNTIYF
NA,TRBJ2-2,NA,TRBV5-4,TGTGCCAGCAGCCGTAGAACGGGAGCGAACACCGGGGAGCTGTTTTTT,CASSRRTGANTGELFF
few,TRBJ1-4,NA,TRBV10-3,TGTGCCACGCAGGGGAAGACTAATGAAAAACTGTTTTTT,CATQGKTNEKLFF
NA,TRBJ1-1,TRBD1,TRBV7-2,TGTGCCAGCAGCTTTAACAGGGGCCCGAACACTGAAGCTTTCTTT,CASSFNRGPNTEAFF
once,TRBJ2-2,TRBD1,TRBV5-4,TGTGCCAGCAGCCCCTTAGGGACAGGGGTAACCGGGGAGCTGTTTTTT,CASSPLGTGVTGELFF
NA,TRBJ2-1,NA,TRBV18,TGTGCCAGCTCGGGGACCCAGGGGGGCAATGAGCAGTTCTTC,CASSGTQGGNEQFF
NA,TRBJ2-3,NA,TRBV4-1,TGCGCCAGCAGCCAAGTGGCTTCGGGGGTTAGCACAGATACGCAGTATTTT,CASSQVASGVSTDTQYF
NA,TRBJ2-3,NA,TRBV6-6,TGTGCCAGCACTGACTTGCGGGGTTGGGATACGCAGTATTTT,CASTDLRGWDTQYF
once,TRBJ2-7,TRBD1,TRBV5-4,TGTGCCAGCAGAGATTATATTATCGGGACAGGGACGCAGGTCTACGAGCAGTACTTC,CASRDYIIGTGTQVYEQYF